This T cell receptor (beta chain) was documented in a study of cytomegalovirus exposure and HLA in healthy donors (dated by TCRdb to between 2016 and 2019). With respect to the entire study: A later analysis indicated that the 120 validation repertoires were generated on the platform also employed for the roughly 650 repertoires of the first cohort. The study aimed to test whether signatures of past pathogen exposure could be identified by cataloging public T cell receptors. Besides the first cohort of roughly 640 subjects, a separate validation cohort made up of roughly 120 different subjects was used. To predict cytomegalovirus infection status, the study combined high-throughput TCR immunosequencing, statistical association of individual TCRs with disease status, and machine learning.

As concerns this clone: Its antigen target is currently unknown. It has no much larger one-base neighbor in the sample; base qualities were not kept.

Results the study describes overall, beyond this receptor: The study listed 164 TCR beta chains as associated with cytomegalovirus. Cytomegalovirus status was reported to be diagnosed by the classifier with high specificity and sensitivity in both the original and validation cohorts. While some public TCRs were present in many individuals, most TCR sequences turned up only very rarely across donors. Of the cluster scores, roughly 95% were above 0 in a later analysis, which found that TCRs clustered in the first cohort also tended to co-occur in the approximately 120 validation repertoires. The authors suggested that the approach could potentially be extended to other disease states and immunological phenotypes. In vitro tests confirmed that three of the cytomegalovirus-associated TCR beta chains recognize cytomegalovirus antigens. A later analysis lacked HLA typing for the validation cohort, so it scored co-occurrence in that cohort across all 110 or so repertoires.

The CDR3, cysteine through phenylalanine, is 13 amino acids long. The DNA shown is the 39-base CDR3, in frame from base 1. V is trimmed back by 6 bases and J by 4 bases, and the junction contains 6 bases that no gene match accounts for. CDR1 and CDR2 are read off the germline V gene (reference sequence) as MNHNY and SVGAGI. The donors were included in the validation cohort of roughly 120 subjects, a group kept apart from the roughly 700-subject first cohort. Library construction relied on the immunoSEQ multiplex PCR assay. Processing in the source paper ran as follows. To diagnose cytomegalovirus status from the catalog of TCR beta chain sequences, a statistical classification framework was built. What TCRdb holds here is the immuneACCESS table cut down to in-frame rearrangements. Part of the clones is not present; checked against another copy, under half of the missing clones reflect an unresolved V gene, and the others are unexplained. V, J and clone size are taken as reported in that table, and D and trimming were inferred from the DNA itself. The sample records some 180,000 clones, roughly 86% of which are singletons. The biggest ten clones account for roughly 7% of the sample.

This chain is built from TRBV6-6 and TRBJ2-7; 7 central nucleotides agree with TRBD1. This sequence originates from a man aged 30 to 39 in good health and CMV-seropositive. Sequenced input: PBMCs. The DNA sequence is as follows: TGTGCCAGCAGCCCGGGGACAGCTTACGAGCAGTACTTC. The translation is CASSPGTAYEQYF.